Sequencing of this T cell receptor (beta chain) was carried out in a study of blood T cell repertoires in COVID-19. Whole-study context: Samples of COVID-19 (acute and convalescent) were obtained from the United States, Italy and Spain.

CDR1 and CDR2 (germline): SGHTA, FQGTGA. The V end was cut by 6 bases, the J end by 6 bases, with 14 bases between. The CDR3 loop spans 14 amino acids. Assay used: immunoSEQ multiplex PCR; TCRdb lists only in-frame clones, some missing. The table records some 150,000 clones, 75% to 85% of them present only once. The chain employs TRBV7-3 and TRBJ2-2, with TRBD1 as a possible D gene (5 bases). Sequences were obtained from peripheral blood. This clonotype was sampled from a woman between 45 and 60 years old in a cohort sampled during active or convalescent COVID-19. This chain's CDR3 is CASSRQPGAGELFF. The CDR3 DNA follows: TGTGCCAGCAGTAGACAGCCTGGGGCCGGGGAGCTGTTTTTT.